Only a few counts were recorded for the clone carrying this TCR beta chain. These data are taken from a study of blood T cell repertoires in COVID-19. Study background: Acute-phase and convalescent COVID-19 samples originated in the United States, Italy and Spain.

The repertoire was sequenced with immunoSEQ multiplex PCR; TCRdb's copy has only in-frame clones and lacks some. The sample has approximately 460,000 clones, 89% seen once. Germline CDR1 SGHTA, CDR2 FQGTGA. The CDR3 is 14 amino acids. Deletions cut 4 bases from V and 3 bases from J, with 9 bases between. The sample was peripheral blood. The genes are TRBV7-3 and TRBJ2-2; D unclear. This TCR came from a young man with COVID-19, enrolled during active disease. CDR3 amino acids: CASSSRRDTGELFF. The CDR3 DNA is TGTGCCAGCAGCTCACGACGGGACACCGGGGAGCTGTTTTTT.